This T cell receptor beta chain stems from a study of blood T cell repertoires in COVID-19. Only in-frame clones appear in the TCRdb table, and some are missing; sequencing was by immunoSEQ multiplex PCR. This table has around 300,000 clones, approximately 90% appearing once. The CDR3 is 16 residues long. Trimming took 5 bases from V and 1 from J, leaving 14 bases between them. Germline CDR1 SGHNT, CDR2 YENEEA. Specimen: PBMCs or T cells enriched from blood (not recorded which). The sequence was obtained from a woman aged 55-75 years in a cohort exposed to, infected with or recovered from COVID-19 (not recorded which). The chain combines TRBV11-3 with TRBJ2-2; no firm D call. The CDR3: CASSPGTDLNTGELFF. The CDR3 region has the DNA TGTGCCAGCAGCCCCGGAACCGACTTGAACACCGGGGAGCTGTTTTTT.